This TCR beta chain is from a study of blood T cells in healthy people across ages. The study, taken as a whole, reports: A greater number of naive CD4+ cells and higher diversity distinguished long-lived donors from aged donors.

Notes on this clonotype: What it recognizes is unknown. The junction does not match germline at one end; this may be a read error.

A second PCR, run for about 6 to 11 cycles, used a sample-barcoded 5' primer plus a J-beta primer mix. With 12 random nucleotides, a template-switch adaptor tagged each individual cDNA molecule. The yield of each sample was at least 3 million CDR3-containing paired-end reads. TCRdb passed the 5' RACE reads through MiXCR, listing each CDR3 protein once. Altogether roughly 860,000 distinct CDR3 sequences are present, around 62% being singletons, with the ten largest covering about a quarter. The CDR3 sequence is 15 residues long. Germline V gene data show CDR1 as MNHEY and CDR2 as SVGAGI. All donors came from Russia, were Caucasian and healthy, and spanned ages roughly 6 to 95.

The chain has TRBV6-5 and TRBJ2-3; possible D gene TRBD1, 5 bases. Sequenced input: blood. The origin of this receptor is a man in his thirties or forties in good health. CDR3 residues: CASSLQALSTGTQYF. The CDR3, as DNA: TGTGCCAGCAGCCTGCAGGCGCTTAGCACAGGTACGCAGTATTTT.